This TCR beta chain derives from a study of PD-1 blockade in mismatch repair-deficient tumors. This clone has more than one count but fewer than ten. Using immunoSEQ multiplex PCR, the repertoire was profiled, and TCRdb retains in-frame clones only, with some absent. The sample consists of 40,000 or so clones, roughly 77% of them appearing once. The source was peripheral blood, collected 4 weeks after starting pembrolizumab. The sequence was obtained from an adult with mismatch repair-deficient cancer.

The CDR3: CASSADDGTYEQYF. In DNA, the CDR3 is TGTGCCAGCAGCGCAGATGACGGGACCTACGAGCAGTACTTC. The chain recombines TRBV11-3 with TRBJ2-7; TRBD2 is a possible D gene (5 bases). V lost 5 bases, J lost 2 bases, and 13 bases lay in between. This CDR3 has 14 amino acids. Germline CDR1 reads SGHNT; CDR2 reads YENEEA.